This T cell receptor (beta chain) was sequenced for a study of PD-1 blockade in classical Hodgkin lymphoma. Study-wide points: Complete responders had baseline diversity similar to newly diagnosed patients. CD4+ but not CD8+ TCR diversity rose significantly by C4D1.

Only one count was recorded for this clone. The target antigen is unknown. Germline-derived CDR1 and CDR2 are SGHAT and FQNNGV. Trimming cost V 1 base and J 0 bases, with 13 bases left between them. The CDR3 consists of 16 residues. Stated time point: cycle 4 day 1 (C4D1), after 5 to 7 weeks of nivolumab. All patients relapsed after autologous stem cell transplantation, and brentuximab vedotin exposure varied. Repertoires were generated with immunoSEQ multiplex PCR, while TCRdb's copy carries only in-frame clones and drops some. The sample shows roughly 64,000 clones, around 90% of them seen only once.

The TCR comes from a human donor with classical Hodgkin lymphoma. The sample in question was peripheral blood mononuclear cells (PBMCs), obtained before the fourth cycle of nivolumab. The rearrangement uses TRBV11-2 and TRBJ2-7, with D unresolved. Written as DNA, the CDR3 is TGTGCCAGCAGCTTAGGAGCTCCAATCTACTCCTACGAGCAGTACTTC. Translating it yields CASSLGAPIYSYEQYF.